This T cell receptor (beta chain) came from a study of blood T cell repertoires in COVID-19. Study background: The study drew acute and convalescent COVID-19 samples from the United States, Italy and Spain. PBMCs, B-cell-depleted T cells, or T cells provided the cDNA or gDNA that made up the material.

This CDR3 region has 15 residues. V was clipped by 7 bases and J by 5 bases; unmatched bases: 7. The germline gives CDR1 SNHLY, CDR2 FYNNEI. Methods used by the authors: Researchers report that nucleated cell counts were estimated from reference gene primer amplification. The data were produced by immunoSEQ multiplex PCR, yet TCRdb's version contains in-frame clones alone and is incomplete. V and J calls and clone size come straight from that table; D and trimming were deduced from the DNA. The data show nearly 35,000 clones, 85% to 95% seen once. The chain recombines TRBV2 with TRBJ1-5, with 11 bases aligning to TRBD1. Sequences were obtained from peripheral blood. This TCR was recovered from a human donor in a cohort sampled during active COVID-19. CDR3: CASTSGTGGYQPQHF. CDR3 bases: TGTGCCAGCACCTCCGGGACAGGGGGGTATCAGCCCCAGCATTTT.